The sequence of this T cell receptor beta chain was determined in a study of cytomegalovirus exposure and HLA in healthy donors. Study results and caveats: The investigators catalogued 164 TCR beta chains as cytomegalovirus-associated.

At collection, donors were nominally healthy, but unrecorded immune exposures were probable. As for this clone: What it binds is unknown.

13 Jbeta primers and 60 Vbeta primers were used for the PCR. Measured with immunoSEQ multiplex PCR; TCRdb has only the in-frame clones, and not every one. In the table there are 84,000 or so clones, less than 80% of which are singletons. Germline loops: CDR1 GTSNPN, CDR2 SVGIG (reference sequence). Trimming cost V 1 base and J 5 bases, with 14 bases left between them. The CDR3 has 14 amino acids. The source of this sequence is a male donor in good health and CMV-seronegative. The sequenced material came from PBMCs. The chain joins TRBV30 to TRBJ1-1, with D perhaps matching TRBD1 (6 bases). This chain's CDR3 is CAWSDDTGSTEAFF. The CDR3 DNA is TGTGCCTGGAGTGACGATACAGGGTCTACTGAAGCTTTCTTT.